A selection of T cell receptor beta chains follows, all from one sample in a study of blood T cell repertoires in COVID-19. Measured with immunoSEQ multiplex PCR; TCRdb has only the in-frame clones, and not every one. The sample holds over 150,000 clones, about 85% seen once. The sample was peripheral blood. Receptors originate from a man older than 75 with COVID-19, enrolled during active disease. Each CDR3 is given with its conserved first and last residue. D genes are given only for firm matches. The size field is filled for only some rows; it gives once, few, many or a size class.

v_gene	j_gene	d_gene	abundance	CDR3nt	CDR3aa
TRBV18	TRBJ1-2	-	-	TGTGCCAGCTCAACAGGCGCCAACTATGGCTACACCTTC	CASSTGANYGYTF
TRBV15	TRBJ1-6	-	-	TGTGCCACCAGCAGGAGAGGGGGTTATAATTCACCCCTCCACTTT	CATSRRGGYNSPLHF
TRBV4-3	TRBJ2-1	-	-	TGCGCCAGCAGCCAAGCTATGAAGAATGAGCAGTTCTTC	CASSQAMKNEQFF
TRBV19	TRBJ1-1	TRBD1	-	TGTGCCAGTAGTACGGGACAGTTGAACACTGAAGCTTTCTTT	CASSTGQLNTEAFF
TRBV7-2	TRBJ1-4	TRBD1	once	TGTGCCAGCAGCGCCGGACAGGTTAATGAAAAACTGTTTTTT	CASSAGQVNEKLFF
TRBV5-1	TRBJ2-5	TRBD2	-	TGCGCCAGCAGCCCAGCCGGGACTAGCGGGGGGAAGAGGCAAGAGACCCAGTACTTC	CASSPAGTSGGKRQETQYF
TRBV19	TRBJ2-5	-	-	TGTGCCAGTAGTAAGGACAGCCAAGAGACCCAGTACTTC	CASSKDSQETQYF
TRBV6-1	TRBJ2-7	-	few	TGTGCCAGCAGTGAAACAACCTACGAGCAGTACTTC	CASSETTYEQYF
TRBV15	TRBJ1-5	TRBD1	once	TGTGCCACCAGCAGGGTGACAGGGCCGAATCAGCCCCAGCATTTT	CATSRVTGPNQPQHF
TRBV7-2	TRBJ1-3	TRBD1	-	TGTGCCAGCAGCTTAGAGGGGGCGCGCGGAAACACCATATATTTT	CASSLEGARGNTIYF
TRBV5-1	TRBJ2-7	-	-	TGCGCCAGCAGCTTGGAGCACGAGTACGAGCAGTACTTC	CASSLEHEYEQYF
TRBV4-2	TRBJ1-2	-	-	TGTGCCAGCAGCCAAGATAGTAGCCGAACCTCTCGCAGCCATGGCTACACCTTC	CASSQDSSRTSRSHGYTF
TRBV6-5	TRBJ1-1	TRBD1	-	TGTGCCAGCAGTTACCGGGACAGAGACACTGAAGCTTTCTTT	CASSYRDRDTEAFF
TRBV4-2	TRBJ2-3	TRBD2	-	TGTGCCAGCAGCCACCTCCCTCCGGGACTAGCGGGGGGGAATACGCAGTATTTT	CASSHLPPGLAGGNTQYF
TRBV28	TRBJ2-7	-	-	TGTGCCAGCAGTTTCCCAAACCGGTACGAGCAGTACTTC	CASSFPNRYEQYF
TRBV9	TRBJ1-2	-	-	TGTGCCAGCAGCGCCTTGGACAGACAAAACTATGGCTACACCTTC	CASSALDRQNYGYTF
TRBV18	TRBJ2-5	TRBD2	-	TGTGCCAGCTCGCCCGACCTACGGGGGGTCCAGTACTTC	CASSPDLRGVQYF
TRBV11-3	TRBJ2-3	TRBD1	few	TGTGCCAGCAGCGCCCGACAGGGGGCAACAGATACGCAGTATTTT	CASSARQGATDTQYF
TRBV4-1	TRBJ2-1	TRBD1	-	TGCGCCAGCAGCCAAGGAAACAGGGGGCATACTGAGCAGTTCTTC	CASSQGNRGHTEQFF
TRBV11-2	TRBJ2-1	TRBD2	-	TGTGCCAGCAGCTCCCAGGCGGGGGGGTACAATGAGCAGTTCTTC	CASSSQAGGYNEQFF
TRBV3-1/TRBV3-2	TRBJ1-1	-	-	TGTGCCAGCAGCCAAGGAGCAAGTACCCTTGAAGCTTTCTTT	CASSQGASTLEAFF
TRBV7-9	TRBJ2-7	-	-	TGTGCCAGCAGCTTTGGTGGGGAGACCTACGAGCAGTACTTC	CASSFGGETYEQYF
TRBV5-1	TRBJ1-4	TRBD1	-	TGCGCCAGCGCGACAGGGCAGGGACTGAGGGGGCGAACTAATGAAAAACTGTTTTTT	CASATGQGLRGRTNEKLFF
TRBV7-8	TRBJ1-1	-	-	TGTGCCAGCAGCCAATCGGGCACTGAAGCTTTCTTT	CASSQSGTEAFF
TRBV7-2	TRBJ1-4	TRBD1	-	TGTGCCAGCAGCGCCTACAGGGGGCCGGGGGAAAAACTGTTTTTT	CASSAYRGPGEKLFF
TRBV5-8	TRBJ2-1	TRBD2	once	TGTGCCAGCAGTCCCGAGGGACTAGCCCGACCAAATGAGCAGTTCTTC	CASSPEGLARPNEQFF
TRBV10-2	TRBJ1-2	TRBD1	-	TGCGCCAGCAGTGAGGACAGGGGGGATGGCTACACCTTC	CASSEDRGDGYTF
TRBV5-1	TRBJ2-3	-	-	TGCGCCAGCAGCTTCAGCGGGCCGGGGGGCGGAGATACGCAGTATTTT	CASSFSGPGGGDTQYF
TRBV2	TRBJ1-6	TRBD1	-	TGTGCCAGCCAAGGGACAGTACATTCACCCCTCCACTTT	CASQGTVHSPLHF
TRBV5-1	TRBJ2-3	-	-	TGCGCCAGCAGCTTGGGCAGGGTGACAGATACGCAGTATTTT	CASSLGRVTDTQYF
TRBV12-5	TRBJ2-1	-	-	TGTGCTAGTGGTTTCCAAGGGGGGGACAATGAGCAGTTCTTC	CASGFQGGDNEQFF
TRBV5-1	TRBJ1-5	-	-	TGCGCCAGCAGCTTGGGTGGGGGGAATCAGCCCCAGCATTTT	CASSLGGGNQPQHF
TRBV6-6	TRBJ1-5	-	-	TGTGCCAGCAATCCCGGGGGACAGCCCCAGCATTTT	CASNPGGQPQHF
TRBV6-5	TRBJ1-1	TRBD1	once	TGTGCCAGCAGTTACGAGGGGGACAGTGAAGCTTTCTTT	CASSYEGDSEAFF
TRBV24-1	TRBJ2-1	-	once	TGTGCCACCAGTGATCCACTGTTTCCCACAGGCACCTACAATGAGCAGTTCTTC	CATSDPLFPTGTYNEQFF
TRBV7-9	TRBJ1-2	-	few	TGTGCCAGCAGCTTTTCAGTAGCTTCCAACTATGGCTACACCTTC	CASSFSVASNYGYTF
TRBV7-6	TRBJ2-5	-	-	TGTGCCAGCAGGGTGGGAGGGGGGCCTGGAGAGACCCAGTACTTC	CASRVGGGPGETQYF
TRBV19	TRBJ2-5	-	-	TGTGCCAGTAGTTTGGGGGGACAAGAGACCCAGTACTTC	CASSLGGQETQYF
TRBV18	TRBJ1-5	-	-	TGTGCCAGCTCAAGCCACAGGGATCAGCCCCAGCATTTT	CASSSHRDQPQHF
TRBV28	TRBJ1-6	-	-	TGTGCCAGCAGTATGACAGCTTATAATTCACCCCTCCACTTT	CASSMTAYNSPLHF
TRBV11-2	TRBJ1-2	TRBD1	-	TGTGCCAGCAGCTTGGGGGGACAGCGAATAAATTATGGCTACACCTTC	CASSLGGQRINYGYTF
TRBV29-1	TRBJ1-1	-	-	TGTAGCGGATACAGGGTTGACACTGAAGCTTTCTTT	CSGYRVDTEAFF
TRBV23-1	TRBJ1-5	TRBD1	-	TGCGCCAGCAGTCCGCAGTCCCGGGACAGGGTTCATCAGCCCCAGCATTTT	CASSPQSRDRVHQPQHF
TRBV20-1	TRBJ1-4	-	-	TGCAGTGCAAGTTCCCCCGGGACAACAACTAATGAAAAACTGTTTTTT	CSASSPGTTTNEKLFF
TRBV5-1	TRBJ2-3	TRBD1	-	TGCGCCAGCAGGGCAGGGGGCGAGGGAGATACGCAGTATTTT	CASRAGGEGDTQYF
TRBV11-2	TRBJ1-2	-	-	TGTGCCAGCAGCTTCCAGACAGACAGCGATGGCTACACCTTC	CASSFQTDSDGYTF
TRBV5-1	TRBJ2-3	TRBD1	-	TGCGCCAGCAGCGACAGGGGACGAGATACGCAGTATTTT	CASSDRGRDTQYF
TRBV28	TRBJ1-5	-	-	TGTGCCAGCAGTTCTGGGGGCGGGAGCAATCAGCCCCAGCATTTT	CASSSGGGSNQPQHF
TRBV4-1	TRBJ1-5	-	-	TGCGCCAGCAGCGGAGAGGTTGGAGAAAATCAGCCCCAGCATTTT	CASSGEVGENQPQHF
TRBV10-3	TRBJ1-3	-	-	TGTGCCATCGGCCGACAGGTCTCTGGAAACACCATATATTTT	CAIGRQVSGNTIYF
TRBV2	TRBJ1-5	TRBD1	-	TGTGCCAGCAGAGCGACAGGGACGAGGGTACAGCCCCAGCATTTT	CASRATGTRVQPQHF
TRBV19	TRBJ2-1	TRBD2	-	TGTGCCAGTAGTAAGTTTGGGGGACTAGCCTACAATGAGCAGTTCTTC	CASSKFGGLAYNEQFF
TRBV6-5	TRBJ1-3	TRBD1	-	TGTGCCAGCGCCGGGACAGATACTGGAAACACCATATATTTT	CASAGTDTGNTIYF
TRBV7-2	TRBJ1-5	TRBD1	-	TGTGCCAGCAGCCTAGGGACAGGGTACGGGGATCAGCCCCAGCATTTT	CASSLGTGYGDQPQHF
TRBV2	TRBJ2-7	-	-	TGTGCCAGCAGTGATGGAGGGGCCTACGAGCAGTACTTC	CASSDGGAYEQYF
TRBV10-2	TRBJ2-1	-	-	TGCGCCAGCAGTGAGACTCTCAGGTCCGATGAGCAGTTCTTC	CASSETLRSDEQFF
TRBV15	TRBJ2-3	-	-	TGTGCCACCAGCAATTGGGGACAAAGCACAGATACGCAGTATTTT	CATSNWGQSTDTQYF
TRBV6-5	TRBJ1-1	TRBD1	-	TGTGCCGGAAAGGGACAGCTCAACACTGAAGCTTTCTTT	CAGKGQLNTEAFF
TRBV10-3	TRBJ1-2	TRBD1	-	TGTGCCATCAGTGACCGGGACAGGCCGGGCTATGGCTACACCTTC	CAISDRDRPGYGYTF
TRBV11-2	TRBJ1-5	-	once	TGTGCCAGCAGCTTAGGGGGAGAATATCAGCCCCAGCATTTT	CASSLGGEYQPQHF